This is a list of T cell receptor beta chains from one sample in a study of CD8 T cells in Susac syndrome. Using its own MiXCR run on the immunoSEQ multiplex PCR reads, TCRdb lists one record per CDR3 protein. The sample consists of about 150,000 distinct CDR3 sequences, approximately 96% of them appearing once. The sequenced sample was CD4+ T cells from PBMCs. The receptors come from a human donor with Susac syndrome. CDR3s include the opening cysteine and the closing phenylalanine or tryptophan. Fields, in order: clone size, V gene, J gene, CDR3 length, D gene, CDR3 DNA, CDR3 protein. A D gene is named only where the DNA matches it firmly. Some rows have no size entry. The others give once, few or many, or a class for an expanded clone.

>NA|TRBV20-1|TRBJ2-7|14|TRBD2
TGCAGTGGGGAGGCTAGCGGGACTTCCTACGAGCAGTACTTC
CSGEASGTSYEQYF
>once|TRBV20-1|TRBJ2-7|13|NA
TGCAGTGCTATTTGGGGGATCACCCTCGAGCAGTACTTC
CSAIWGITLEQYF
>NA|TRBV5-1|TRBJ2-7|14|TRBD1
TGCGCCAGCAGCCCACAGGGGATATCCTACGAGCAGTACTTC
CASSPQGISYEQYF
>NA|TRBV21-1|TRBJ2-5|17|NA
TGTGCCAGCAGCGGCCTTCGGACAGCCACGTTCCCAGAGACCCAGTACTTC
CASSGLRTATFPETQYF
>NA|TRBV7-2|TRBJ1-2|14|NA
TGTGCCAGCAGCGAACAGACAGTCCCCAATGGCTACACCTTC
CASSEQTVPNGYTF
>NA|TRBV28|TRBJ2-5|18|TRBD1
TGTGCCAGCAGTTTATTTGGGGACAGGGGGCGAGGCCAAGAGACCCAGTACTTC
CASSLFGDRGRGQETQYF
>NA|TRBV9|TRBJ2-2|15|NA
TGTGCCAGCAGCGTAGGACTAACGAACACCGGGGAGCTGTTTTTT
CASSVGLTNTGELFF
>NA|TRBV10-3|TRBJ1-5|13|TRBD1
TGTGCCATCAGAGGGACAGGGAATCAGCCCCAGCATTTT
CAIRGTGNQPQHF
>NA|TRBV18|TRBJ2-1|16|TRBD2
TGTGCCAGCTCACCCTCTAGCGGAAGCTCCTACAATGAGCAGTTCTTC
CASSPSSGSSYNEQFF
>NA|TRBV7-9|TRBJ1-5|15|TRBD1
TGTGCCAGCAGCGAAGGACAGGGCACATCAGGGACCCAGCATTTT
CASSEGQGTSGTQHF
>NA|TRBV28|TRBJ2-7|16|TRBD1
TGTGCCAGCAGTTCATTAGGTTGGGACAGCCTATACGAGCAGTACTTC
CASSSLGWDSLYEQYF
>NA|TRBV11-2|TRBJ1-1|15|TRBD1
TGTGCCAGCAGCCCGACGACAGGGCGCGGCACTGAAGCTTTCTTT
CASSPTTGRGTEAFF
>NA|TRBV27|TRBJ2-5|15|NA
TGTGCCAGCAGCCTTCGCTGGCCGCCCCAAGAGACCCAGTACTTC
CASSLRWPPQETQYF
>few|TRBV23-1|TRBJ1-4|13|NA
TGCGCCAGCAACCGCGAAACTAATGAGAAACTGTTTTTT
CASNRETNEKLFF
>NA|TRBV20-1|TRBJ2-1|14|TRBD2
TGCAGTGCCCGGGGGGGAGGGGCCTACAATGAGCAGTTCTTC
CSARGGGAYNEQFF
>NA|TRBV5-1|TRBJ2-3|14|NA
TGCGCCAGCAGCTCCTGGGCCCTCACAGATACGCAGTATTTT
CASSSWALTDTQYF
>NA|TRBV11-2|TRBJ2-5|15|TRBD2
TGTGCCAGCAGCTTAGGAGCGGGAGGTGGGGAGACCCAGTACTTC
CASSLGAGGGETQYF
>once|TRBV29-1|TRBJ2-1|12|TRBD1
TGCAGCGTTGTGCCAGGGGGAAATGAGCAGTTCTTC
CSVVPGGNEQFF
>NA|TRBV7-9|TRBJ2-3|11|NA
TGTGCCAGCTCGGGGGCAGATACGCAGTATTTT
CASSGADTQYF
>once|TRBV20-1|TRBJ2-1|17|NA
TGCAGTGCTAGAGTTGGGTCCGGGACAAGCAACTACAATGAGCAGTTCTTC
CSARVGSGTSNYNEQFF
>NA|TRBV20-1|TRBJ1-1|13|NA
TGCAGTGCTAGGACTGGGGGGGGAACTGAAGCTTTCTTT
CSARTGGGTEAFF
>NA|TRBV4-1|TRBJ1-5|17|NA
TGCGCCAGCAGCCAAGCCGCATCGGGACGGCTCAATCAGCCCCAGCATTTT
CASSQAASGRLNQPQHF
>once|TRBV29-1|TRBJ1-1|13|TRBD1
TGCAGCGTTAGGGGACAGGGTTATACTGAAGCTTTCTTT
CSVRGQGYTEAFF
>NA|TRBV20-1|TRBJ2-7|15|NA
TGCAGTGCTAGAGATCCGGAGGGGAGCTCCTACGAGCAGTACTTC
CSARDPEGSSYEQYF
>few|TRBV7-3|TRBJ2-3|13|NA
TGTGCCAGCAGCTTCACCTACACAGATACGCAGTATTTT
CASSFTYTDTQYF
>NA|TRBV15|TRBJ2-5|14|NA
TGTGCCACCAGCAGAGAGAAGGGACAAGAGACCCAGTACTTC
CATSREKGQETQYF
>NA|TRBV4-2|TRBJ2-7|19|TRBD2
TGTGCCAGCAGCCAGGCCCACCTAGCGGGGGGGTTCGGGTCCTACGAGCAGTACTTC
CASSQAHLAGGFGSYEQYF
>NA|TRBV5-1|TRBJ2-5|16|TRBD2
TGCGCCAGCAGCTTGTCCAGCGGGGGGGAACAAGAGACCCAGTACTTC
CASSLSSGGEQETQYF
>NA|TRBV20-1|TRBJ2-3|14|TRBD2
TGCAGTGCTCGGACTAGCGGGAAAACAGATACGCAGTATTTT
CSARTSGKTDTQYF
>NA|TRBV4-1|TRBJ2-7|15|TRBD2
TGCGCCAGCAGCCAACCGACTAGCGGGTTCTACGAGCAGTACTTC
CASSQPTSGFYEQYF
>few|TRBV5-6|TRBJ2-7|12|NA
TGTGCCAGCAGCTTCACTAGCTCCGAGCAGTACTTC
CASSFTSSEQYF
>NA|TRBV3-1|TRBJ2-1|15|TRBD2
TGTGCCAGCAGCCAAGAAGCGGGGTTGTACAATGAGCAGTTCTTC
CASSQEAGLYNEQFF
>NA|TRBV29-1|TRBJ1-1|10|NA
TGCAGCGTTGGGGGCACTGAAGCTTTCTTT
CSVGGTEAFF
>NA|TRBV5-1|TRBJ2-5|14|TRBD2
TGCGCCAGCAGCTTGGGCCGGGAGGGGGAGACCCAGTACTTC
CASSLGREGETQYF
>NA|TRBV18|TRBJ1-5|14|NA
TGTGCCAGCTCACGCGATGGGGGGAATCAGCCCCAGCATTTT
CASSRDGGNQPQHF
>few|TRBV18|TRBJ2-1|15|TRBD2
TGTGCCAGCTCACCACTGGCGGGAGGGTACAATGAGCAGTTCTTC
CASSPLAGGYNEQFF
>NA|TRBV7-2|TRBJ1-6|13|TRBD1
TGTGCCAGCAGCCCCCGACAGGGCTCACCCCTCCACTTT
CASSPRQGSPLHF
>NA|TRBV4-1|TRBJ1-1|14|NA
TGCGCCAGCAGCCAAGATAGGGTCCATTCTGAAGCTTTCTTT
CASSQDRVHSEAFF
>NA|TRBV20-1|TRBJ2-4|14|TRBD1
TGCAGTGCTAGCGACCGGGACAGGTTCAGCATTCAGTACTTC
CSASDRDRFSIQYF
>NA|TRBV28|TRBJ2-7|17|TRBD2
TGTGCCGCCTTTGCCGGGACTAGCGGGGGAGGAGGCTACGAGCAGTACTTC
CAAFAGTSGGGGYEQYF
>NA|TRBV5-6|TRBJ2-7|16|TRBD1
TGTGCCAGCAGCCCCAACCCACAGGGGGCGCGGGGCGAGCAGTACTTC
CASSPNPQGARGEQYF
>NA|TRBV6-1|TRBJ2-5|11|NA
TGTGCCAGCAGCAACGGGGAGACCCAGTACTTC
CASSNGETQYF
>NA|TRBV6-5|TRBJ2-2|17|NA
TGTGCCAGCAGTTACGGTTACGGACAGCGATTCACCGGGGAGCTGTTTTTT
CASSYGYGQRFTGELFF
>NA|TRBV29-1|TRBJ1-5|14|TRBD1
TGCAGCGCTTCCGGGACAGATCCGAATCAGCCCCAGCATTTT
CSASGTDPNQPQHF
>NA|TRBV20-1|TRBJ2-7|12|NA
TGCAGTGCTAGAGACAGACCCTACGAGCAGTACTTC
CSARDRPYEQYF
>NA|TRBV20-1|TRBJ1-1|12|NA
TGCACCATAGGGGCGACGAACACTGAAGCTTTCTTT
CTIGATNTEAFF
>NA|TRBV10-3|TRBJ1-6|14|NA
TGTGCCATCAGTGAGCAGGGGAACAATTCACCCCTCCACTTT
CAISEQGNNSPLHF
>NA|TRBV4-1|TRBJ1-1|16|TRBD1
TGCGCCAGCAGCCAAGGGAGCCGAGCAGGGGGCGCTGAAGCTTTCTTT
CASSQGSRAGGAEAFF
>NA|TRBV20-1|TRBJ2-2|15|NA
TGCAGTGCTAGAGGACAGGTTTGGGACACCGGGGAGCTGTTTTTT
CSARGQVWDTGELFF
>NA|TRBV29-1|TRBJ1-1|14|TRBD1
TGCAGCGCCGGCAGGGACAGGTTGAACACTGAAGCTTTCTTT
CSAGRDRLNTEAFF
>NA|TRBV20-1|TRBJ1-1|14|NA
TGCAGTGCTGCGACCGATCGCAGGGGCACTGAAGCTTTCTTT
CSAATDRRGTEAFF
>NA|TRBV20-1|TRBJ1-1|11|NA
TGCAGTGCTAGAGAGTGGCCGGAAGCTTTCTTT
CSAREWPEAFF
>NA|TRBV5-1|TRBJ2-1|15|TRBD1
TGCGCCAGCAGCGGAGGACAGGGGATAGGCAATGAGCAGTTCTTC
CASSGGQGIGNEQFF
>NA|TRBV5-1|TRBJ2-7|14|TRBD1
TGCGCCAGCAGCTCCCCGGGACAGGGAAACGAGCAGTACTTC
CASSSPGQGNEQYF
>NA|TRBV5-1|TRBJ2-1|13|NA
TGCGCCAGCAGCGGACAGCCCTACAATGAGCAGTTCTTC
CASSGQPYNEQFF